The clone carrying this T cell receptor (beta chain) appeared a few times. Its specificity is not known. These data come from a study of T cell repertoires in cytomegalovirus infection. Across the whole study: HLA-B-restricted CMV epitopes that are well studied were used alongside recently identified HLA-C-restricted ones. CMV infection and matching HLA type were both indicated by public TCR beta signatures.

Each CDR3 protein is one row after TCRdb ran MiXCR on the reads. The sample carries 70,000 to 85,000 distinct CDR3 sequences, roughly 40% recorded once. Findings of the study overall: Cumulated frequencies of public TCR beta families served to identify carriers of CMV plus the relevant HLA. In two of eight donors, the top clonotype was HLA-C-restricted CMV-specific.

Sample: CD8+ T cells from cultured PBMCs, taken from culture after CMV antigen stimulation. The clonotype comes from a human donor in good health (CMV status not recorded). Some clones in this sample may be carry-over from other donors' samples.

CDR3 amino acids: CASSYSGEQFF. The CDR3 nucleotides read TGTGCCAGCAGTTACAGCGGGGAGCAGTTCTTC. The chain joins TRBV6-2 or TRBV6-3 to TRBJ2-1; tentative D call: TRBD2 (6 bases). This CDR3 is 11 amino acids long. CDR1 MNHEY and CDR2 SVGEGT come from the germline V gene. Trimming cost V 2 bases and J 10 bases, with 6 bases left between them.